This T cell receptor (beta chain) stems from a study of T cell repertoires in cytomegalovirus infection. Whole-study context: CMV infection together with matching HLA type was indicated by public TCR beta signatures.

Study results and caveats: There were HLA-C-restricted CMV-specific TCR beta clonotypes dominating the ex vivo response.

Trimming took off 1 base at V and 1 base at J, with 6 bases between the two ends. Germline-derived CDR1 and CDR2 are MGHRA and YSYEKL. The CDR3 loop spans 14 amino acids. This clonotype was counted at least ten times. Its target is not known. TCRdb re-called the reads through MiXCR, storing one row per CDR3 protein. The sample gives a few hundred thousand distinct CDR3 sequences, more than 9% of which show up once; 3.5% to 4.5% is in the top ten. This receptor was obtained from a human donor in good health (CMV status not recorded). Some clones in this sample may be carry-over from other donors' samples. The gene calls are TRBV4-1 and TRBJ2-3; D is unresolved. Material for sequencing was PBMCs. The DNA for the CDR3 is TGCGCCAGCAGCCAAGGTGGGGGCACAGATACGCAGTATTTT. Its protein is CASSQGGGTDTQYF.